The 18 T cell receptor beta chains presented below share a single source sample, sequenced in a study of control samples from healthy donors and cancer patients. Libraries were prepared by immunoSEQ multiplex PCR; TCRdb keeps only in-frame clonotypes and omits some of them. The table has 100,000 to 150,000 clones, around 92% seen once. The sample consisted of PBMCs. Receptors were obtained from a man aged 45 to 65 with head and neck cancer.

The chain carries TRBV27 and TRBJ2-7; maybe TRBD2 (5 bases). The CDR3 contains 13 residues. Germline lookup yields CDR1 MNHEY and CDR2 SMNVEV (reference sequence). V was cut by 6 bases and J by 6 bases, with 15 bases left in between. The CDR3 nucleotides are TGTGCCAGCAGGCCATCTCGGAGCGGCGAGCAGTACTTC. Protein product: CASRPSRSGEQYF.

A note on this clone: This sample includes further DNA sequences coding for the same CDR3. The rearrangement joins TRBV7-2 to TRBJ2-5, with D uncertain. This CDR3 is 11 amino acids long. The V and J ends lost 5 bases and 5 bases respectively, with 6 bases between them. CDR1 is SGHTA, CDR2 FQGNSA, per germline. In DNA, the CDR3 is TGTGCCAGCAGCCTACCGGAGACCCAGTACTTC. This gives the protein CASSLPETQYF.

J is TRBJ1-2 and V is TRBV19, with unresolved D. Germline-derived CDR1 and CDR2 are LNHDA and SQIVND (reference sequence). The CDR3 is made up of 15 amino acids. Trimming took 6 bases from V and 4 from J, leaving 18 bases between them. CDR3 sequence reads: CASSLRDTRSYGYTF. CDR3 DNA: TGTGCCAGTAGCCTCCGGGATACCAGGAGCTATGGCTACACCTTC.

This sequence joins TRBV18 and TRBJ2-2; TRBD1 might be the D (5 bases). Looked up from germline, CDR1 is KGHSH and CDR2 is LQKENI. V gave up 3 bases and J gave up 3 bases, with 11 bases separating them. The CDR3 runs 15 residues. DNA of the CDR3: TGTGCCAGCTCACCCAGGGTTTCGGACACCGGGGAGCTGTTTTTT. Translation gives CASSPRVSDTGELFF.

This chain links TRBV27 with TRBJ1-5; TRBD1 might be the D (5 bases). V lost 2 bases and J 6 bases, leaving 11 bases between the germline ends. There are 14 residues in the CDR3. Germline-derived CDR1 and CDR2 are MNHEY and SMNVEV (reference sequence). The chain's CDR3 is CASSLDSDAQPQHF. In DNA, the CDR3 is TGTGCCAGCAGTTTAGACAGCGATGCTCAGCCCCAGCATTTT.

V usage is TRBV24-1 and J usage is TRBJ2-2; D may match TRBD1 or TRBD2 (5 bases each). This CDR3 contains 17 residues. The germline V gene has CDR1 KGHDR and CDR2 SFDVKD. Trimming took 2 bases from V and 1 from J, leaving 13 bases between them. CDR3 sequence reads: CATSDSTGRLNTGELFF. CDR3 DNA sequence: TGTGCCACCAGTGATTCTACGGGACGCCTGAACACCGGGGAGCTGTTTTTT.

The J gene is TRBJ2-1, the V gene TRBV10-3; a possible D gene is TRBD2 (6 bases). The CDR3 contains 19 residues. Germline lookup yields CDR1 ENHRY and CDR2 SYGVKD. The V gene lost 0 bases and the J gene lost 2 bases, with 20 bases spanning the gap. As DNA, the CDR3 is TGTGCCATCAGTGAGTCGTTGTCGGGCGGGAAGGGTGCCTACAATGAGCAGTTCTTC. The encoded protein is CAISESLSGGKGAYNEQFF.

V is TRBV6-5 and J is TRBJ1-2; possibly TRBD1 for D (5 bases). The CDR3 length is 14 residues. CDR1 and CDR2 from the germline V gene are MNHEY and SVGAGI. V was pared by 2 bases and J by 5 bases, with 12 bases between. The CDR3 sequence: CASSYGGTDYGYTF. CDR3 sequence (DNA): TGTGCCAGCAGTTACGGCGGGACGGATTATGGCTACACCTTC.

This chain links TRBV24-1 with TRBJ2-3; 7 nucleotides match TRBD2. CDR3 length: 13 residues. Germline V gives CDR1 KGHDR, CDR2 SFDVKD. V lost 6 bases and J lost 8; bases outside the gene matches: 7. Here the CDR3 DNA reads TGTGCCACCAGTTCCATCGAGCGGGGTACGCAGTATTTT. Protein product: CATSSIERGTQYF.

The chain couples TRBV2 to TRBJ1-2; 8 nucleotides align to TRBD1. The germline gives CDR1 SNHLY, CDR2 FYNNEI. This CDR3 comprises 15 residues. The V segment lost 8 bases and the J segment 4 bases; nucleotides outside the gene matches: 12. In DNA, the CDR3 is TGTGCCAGCTCAACCGGACAGGGCGGTGGCTATGGCTACACCTTC. The encoded protein is CASSTGQGGGYGYTF.

V usage is TRBV29-1 and J usage is TRBJ2-7; 8 nucleotides align to TRBD2. Germline V lookup: CDR1 SQVTM, CDR2 ANQGSEA. V lost 6 bases, J lost 2 bases, and 6 bases stayed unmatched. The CDR3 sequence is 13 residues long. CDR3 nucleotide sequence: TGCAGCGTAAGCGGGGGTTGGGCCTACGAGCAGTACTTC. It specifies CSVSGGWAYEQYF.

This clone appeared a single time. The chain has TRBV9 and TRBJ2-7; TRBD2 aligns across 12 bases. The germline V gene encodes CDR1 SGDLS and CDR2 YYNGEE. J lost 5 bases, V lost 0 bases, and 3 bases had no gene match. CDR3 length: 15 residues. This CDR3 is CASSVGGLAGHEQYF. The CDR3 coding sequence is TGTGCCAGCAGCGTAGGGGGACTAGCGGGCCACGAGCAGTACTTC.

The J gene is TRBJ1-2, the V gene TRBV3-1 (or the pseudogene TRBV3-2), with D hard to call. The V gene's germline CDR1 is LGHDT and CDR2 YNNKEL (reference sequence). V gave up 0 bases and J gave up 0 bases, with 8 bases separating them. The CDR3 covers 15 residues. The chain's CDR3 is CASSQDPAANYGYTF. CDR3 in DNA: TGTGCCAGCAGCCAAGATCCCGCAGCTAACTATGGCTACACCTTC.

The chain recombines TRBV10-3 with TRBJ1-6; maybe TRBD1 (6 bases). Germline CDR1 and CDR2: ENHRY and SYGVKD. V lost 0 bases, J lost 9 bases, and 15 bases lay in between. The CDR3 is 16 amino acids. The CDR3 region has the DNA TGTGCCATCAGTGAGTCCCCGGACAGCCTTGGTTCACCCCTCCACTTT. It encodes CAISESPDSLGSPLHF.

V gene TRBV3-1 (or the pseudogene TRBV3-2) combines with J gene TRBJ1-2; 7 bases align to TRBD1. CDR1 LGHDT and CDR2 YNNKEL come from the germline V gene (reference sequence). The CDR3 contains 15 residues. Unmatched junction bases numbered 6, after V lost 1 base and J lost 4 bases. The CDR3 reads CASSQVGTALYGYTF. The CDR3 coding sequence is TGTGCCAGCAGCCAAGTCGGGACAGCCCTCTATGGCTACACCTTC.

The chain carries TRBV27 and TRBJ1-2; perhaps TRBD1 as D (5 bases). The CDR3 loop spans 13 amino acids. V lost 4 bases and J 4 bases, leaving 10 bases between the germline ends. Germline V CDR1 and CDR2: MNHEY, SMNVEV (reference sequence). Written as DNA, the CDR3 is TGTGCCAGCAGTTACCAGGGTTCCTATGGCTACACCTTC. This translates into CASSYQGSYGYTF.

The chain joins TRBV7-6 to TRBJ2-5; D may be TRBD1 or TRBD2 (7 bases each). V was clipped by 7 bases and J by 2 bases, with 17 bases between them. CDR3 length equals 15 residues. Germline V CDR1 and CDR2: SGHVS, FNYEAQ. The DNA for the CDR3 is TGTGCCAGCACGGGCTCCAGGGGGGGACAAGAGACCCAGTACTTC. It specifies CASTGSRGGQETQYF.

The rearrangement links TRBV21-1 to TRBJ2-2; the table's D call of TRBD2 was not tested on the DNA. TRBV21-1 constitutes a pseudogene. The CDR3 length is 16 residues. CDR3 region: CASSVREELDHRGAVF. The CDR3 coding sequence is TGTGCCAGCAGCGTGCGGGAGGAATTGGATCACCGGGGAGCTGTTTTT.